This TCR beta chain emerged from a study of post-analysis software for immune sequencing data. As for the study in general: Relapsing-remitting, secondary progressive and progressive-relapsing multiple sclerosis were all included among the disease courses.

Unique molecular identifiers were carried by the TCR beta cDNA libraries. TCRdb independently ran MiXCR on the PCR reads; one entry per CDR3 protein. The table includes 650,000 to 850,000 distinct CDR3 sequences, roughly 58% detected once. Study observations and caveats: Samples from one preparation batch, clustered by F measure, grouped strongly together. Controls had lower frequencies than patients of five TRBV segments, which included TRBV5-6, TRBV5-1 and TRBV20-1. Among multiple sclerosis patients, normalized Chao1 diversity was significantly below that of controls.

For this clonotype: Its antigen is undetermined.

V trimming: 8 bases; J trimming: 2 bases; junction bases outside the gene matches: 8. Looked up from germline, CDR1 is SQVTM and CDR2 is ANQGSEA. This CDR3 comprises 15 residues. The sequenced sample consisted of blood. This TCR was recovered from a girl aged 5 to 17 with multiple sclerosis. V and J are TRBV29-1 and TRBJ2-3; 12 nucleotides agree with TRBD2. CDR3 amino acids: CSSLAGGPATDTQYF. The CDR3 DNA reads as TGCAGCTCTCTAGCGGGGGGGCCTGCCACAGATACGCAGTATTTT.